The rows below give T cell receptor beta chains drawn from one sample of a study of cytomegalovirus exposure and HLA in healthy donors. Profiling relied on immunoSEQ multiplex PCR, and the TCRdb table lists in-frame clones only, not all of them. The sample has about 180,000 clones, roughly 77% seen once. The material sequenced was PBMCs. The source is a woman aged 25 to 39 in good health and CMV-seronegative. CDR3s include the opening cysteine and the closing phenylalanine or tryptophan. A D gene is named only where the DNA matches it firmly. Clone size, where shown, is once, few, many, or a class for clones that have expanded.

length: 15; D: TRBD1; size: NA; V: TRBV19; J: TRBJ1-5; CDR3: CASTPQDRVNQPQHF; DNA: TGTGCCAGTACCCCCCAGGACAGGGTGAATCAGCCCCAGCATTTT
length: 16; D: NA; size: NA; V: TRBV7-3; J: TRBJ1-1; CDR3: CASSSGLGREGTEAFF; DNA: TGTGCCAGCAGCTCCGGACTGGGACGGGAGGGCACTGAAGCTTTCTTT
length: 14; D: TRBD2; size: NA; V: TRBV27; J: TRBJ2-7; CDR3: CASSYSGGTYEQYF; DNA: TGTGCCAGCAGCTATAGCGGGGGTACCTACGAGCAGTACTTC
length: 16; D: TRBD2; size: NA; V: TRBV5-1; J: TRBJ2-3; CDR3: CASSRLAGGITDTQYF; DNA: TGCGCCAGCAGCCGACTAGCGGGGGGGATCACAGATACGCAGTATTTT
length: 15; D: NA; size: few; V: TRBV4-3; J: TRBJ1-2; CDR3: CASSQEILGDYGYTF; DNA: TGCGCCAGCAGCCAAGAAATTCTAGGGGACTATGGCTACACCTTC
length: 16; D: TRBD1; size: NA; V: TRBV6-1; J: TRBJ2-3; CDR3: CASSESQGQGSDTQYF; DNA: TGTGCCAGCAGTGAATCCCAAGGACAGGGGTCAGATACGCAGTATTTT
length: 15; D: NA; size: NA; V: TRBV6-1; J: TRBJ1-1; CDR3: CASSEAHSQSAEAFF; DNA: TGTGCCAGCAGTGAAGCGCACAGCCAATCCGCTGAAGCTTTCTTT
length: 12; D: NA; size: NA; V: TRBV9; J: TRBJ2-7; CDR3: CASSSRSYEQYF; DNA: TGTGCCAGCAGCTCTCGCTCCTACGAGCAGTACTTC
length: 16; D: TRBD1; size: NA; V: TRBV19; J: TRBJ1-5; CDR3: CASSGDRYDSNQPQHF; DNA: TGTGCCAGTAGTGGGGACAGATACGATAGCAATCAGCCCCAGCATTTT
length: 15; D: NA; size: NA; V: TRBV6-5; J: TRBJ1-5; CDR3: CASSYFPPGDQPQHF; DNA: TGTGCCAGCAGTTATTTCCCCCCGGGAGATCAGCCCCAGCATTTT
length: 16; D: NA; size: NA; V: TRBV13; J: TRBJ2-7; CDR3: CASSLGLLATLAEQYF; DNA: TGTGCCAGCAGCTTAGGTTTACTAGCTACGCTCGCCGAGCAGTACTTC
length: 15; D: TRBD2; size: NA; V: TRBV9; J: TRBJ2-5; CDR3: CASSVASGRQETQYF; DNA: TGTGCCAGCAGCGTAGCTAGCGGGAGGCAAGAGACCCAGTACTTC
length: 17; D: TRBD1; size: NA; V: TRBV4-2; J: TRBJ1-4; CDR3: CASSQAGSGQGAEKLFF; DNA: TGTGCCAGCAGCCAAGCGGGGTCGGGACAGGGGGCGGAAAAACTGTTTTTT